The present TCR beta chain was sequenced within a study of blood T cell repertoires in COVID-19. Study-wide background: Samples of COVID-19 (acute and convalescent) were obtained from the United States, Italy and Spain. The cDNA or gDNA used as material had been derived from T cells, B-cell-depleted T cells, or PBMCs.

CDR3 length: 14 residues. Per germline, CDR1 DFQATT and CDR2 SNEGSKA (reference sequence). The trim removed 3 bases at V and 8 bases at J, leaving 5 bases unmatched. Per the study methods: Reference gene primer amplification gave nucleated cell count estimates. Assay: immunoSEQ multiplex PCR; the TCRdb copy retains only in-frame clones and omits some. V, J and clone size were drawn from that table, and D and trimming were deduced from the DNA. The sample contains under 300,000 clones, 83% of which appear only once. The TCR sequence derives from a human donor in a cohort sampled during active COVID-19. The chain combines TRBV20-1 with TRBJ2-1; 12 bases match TRBD2. Input material: peripheral blood. For the CDR3, the DNA is TGCAGTGCTAGTGGACTAGCGGGACGCGATGAGCAGTTCTTC. Amino acids: CSASGLAGRDEQFF.